This T cell receptor (beta chain) is drawn from a study of early T cells in non-severe SARS-CoV-2 infection. This clonotype was seen only a few times. A single record per CDR3 protein comes from TCRdb applying MiXCR to the 5' RACE reads. The data show around 76,000 distinct CDR3 sequences, approximately 10% seen once. Between the trimmed V and J ends, which lost 0 bases and 6 bases, there was a span of 4 bases. The CDR3 extends over 12 amino acids. CDR1 is LGHDT, CDR2 YNNKEL, per germline (reference sequence). J is TRBJ2-3 and V is TRBV3-1; no clear D. Sequencing was carried out using whole blood. The sequence came from an adult who was a healthcare worker with PCR-confirmed SARS-CoV-2 infection or an uninfected control (not recorded which). CDR3 loop: CASSQDHDTQYF. The DNA for the CDR3 is TGTGCCAGCAGCCAAGATCACGATACGCAGTATTTT.